The entry that follows covers one TCR beta chain sequence. Its specificity is unknown. This entry is derived from a study of a mutant IDH1 vaccine in newly diagnosed glioma. As for time point: week 35, safety follow-up. Topical imiquimod accompanied each vaccine dose, which consisted of 300 ug of mutant IDH1 20-mer peptide. There were eight vaccinations for patients, given in weeks 1, 3, 5, 7, 11, 15, 19 and 23. Only in-frame clones appear in the TCRdb table, and some are missing; sequencing was by immunoSEQ multiplex PCR. Among about 26,000 clones listed, around four fifths were seen once. The CDR3 length is 15 residues. CDR1 is SGHRS, CDR2 YFSETQ, per germline. V was shortened by 1 base and J by 3 bases, with 14 bases between the two germline ends.

The sample consisted of PBMCs, taken from a glioma patient whose treatment included an IDH1 peptide vaccine. This chain uses TRBV5-1 with TRBJ2-7, with TRBD2 as a possible D gene (5 bases). The sequence was obtained from a young man with glioma. In DNA, the CDR3 is TGCGCCAGCAGCTTGACCAGACCGGGGAGCTACGAGCAGTACTTC. This codes for CASSLTRPGSYEQYF.